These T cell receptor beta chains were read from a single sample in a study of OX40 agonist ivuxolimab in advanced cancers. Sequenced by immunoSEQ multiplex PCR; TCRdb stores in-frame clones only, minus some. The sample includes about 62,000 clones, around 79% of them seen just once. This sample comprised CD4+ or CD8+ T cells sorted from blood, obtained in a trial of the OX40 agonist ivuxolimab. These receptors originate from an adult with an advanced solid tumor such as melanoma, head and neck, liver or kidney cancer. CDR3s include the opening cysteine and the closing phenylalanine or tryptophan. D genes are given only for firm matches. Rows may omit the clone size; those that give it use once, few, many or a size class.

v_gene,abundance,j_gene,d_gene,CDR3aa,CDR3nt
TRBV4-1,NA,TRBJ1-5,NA,CASSQSFSGYSNQPQHF,TGCGCCAGCAGCCAATCTTTCTCTGGGTATAGCAATCAGCCCCAGCATTTT
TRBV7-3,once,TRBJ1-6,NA,CASSLNGVGSSPLHF,TGTGCCAGCAGCTTAAACGGAGTCGGGAGCTCACCCCTCCACTTT
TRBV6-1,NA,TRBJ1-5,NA,CASREGSQPQHF,TGTGCCAGCCGGGAGGGATCCCAGCCCCAGCATTTT
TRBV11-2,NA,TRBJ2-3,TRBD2,CASSLDELRGITDTQYF,TGTGCCAGCAGCTTAGATGAGTTGCGGGGGATCACAGATACGCAGTATTTT
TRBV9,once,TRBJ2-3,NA,CASSVDQTDADTQYF,TGTGCCAGCAGCGTAGACCAGACAGACGCAGATACGCAGTATTTT
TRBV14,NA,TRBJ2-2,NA,CASSYSWTNTGGLFF,TGTGCCAGCAGCTACTCTTGGACGAACACCGGGGGGCTGTTTTTT
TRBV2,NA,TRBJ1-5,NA,CASRLQGYSYSNQPQHF,TGTGCCAGTAGGCTACAGGGCTACTCGTATAGCAATCAGCCCCAGCATTTT
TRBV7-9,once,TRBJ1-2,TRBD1,CASSPPTFGQGIGYTF,TGTGCCAGCAGTCCCCCCACTTTCGGACAGGGCATTGGCTACACCTTC
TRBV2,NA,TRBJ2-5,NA,CASSRLPSVKETQYF,TGTGCCAGCAGTCGCCTCCCTAGCGTTAAAGAGACCCAGTACTTC
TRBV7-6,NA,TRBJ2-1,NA,CASSSNRIEQFF,TGTGCCAGCAGCTCAAACCGGATCGAGCAGTTCTTC
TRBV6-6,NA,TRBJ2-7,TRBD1,CASRVGQGSEQYF,TGTGCCAGCAGGGTCGGACAGGGGAGCGAGCAGTACTTC
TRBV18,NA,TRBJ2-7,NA,CASGPQESRRLEQYF,TGTGCCAGCGGCCCGCAGGAGTCGAGGAGGTTAGAGCAGTACTTC
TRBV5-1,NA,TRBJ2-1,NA,CASILGAMSSYNEQFF,TGCGCCAGCATCCTGGGGGCAATGAGCTCCTACAATGAGCAGTTCTTC
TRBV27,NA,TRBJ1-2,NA,CATSDRTDGYTF,TGTGCCACCTCCGACAGAACCGATGGCTACACCTTC
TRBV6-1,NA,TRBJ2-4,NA,CASSGTAKNIQYF,TGTGCCAGCAGTGGGACAGCCAAAAACATTCAGTACTTC
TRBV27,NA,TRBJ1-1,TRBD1,CASSTLWGQGLSEAFF,TGTGCCAGCAGCACCCTCTGGGGACAGGGTTTGTCTGAAGCTTTCTTT
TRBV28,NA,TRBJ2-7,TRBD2,CASSQLAGLSYEQYF,TGTGCCAGCAGTCAGCTAGCGGGCCTTTCCTACGAGCAGTACTTC
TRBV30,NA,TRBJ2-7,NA,CAWALGGRFSYEQYF,TGTGCCTGGGCCCTCGGGGGTAGGTTCTCCTACGAGCAGTACTTC
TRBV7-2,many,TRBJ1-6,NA,CASRTGQPRSHNSPLHF,TGTGCCAGCAGAACTGGACAGCCCCGATCTCATAATTCACCCCTCCACTTT
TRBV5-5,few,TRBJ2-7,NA,CASSLGMGAYEQYF,TGTGCCAGCAGCTTGGGTATGGGTGCCTACGAGCAGTACTTC
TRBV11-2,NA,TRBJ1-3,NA,CASSPGSFSGNTIYF,TGTGCCAGCAGCCCGGGGTCTTTCTCTGGAAACACCATATATTTT
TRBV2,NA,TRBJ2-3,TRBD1,CASSVGQGATDTQYF,TGTGCCAGCAGTGTCGGGCAGGGGGCCACAGATACGCAGTATTTT
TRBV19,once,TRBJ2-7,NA,CASIREGEQYF,TGTGCCAGTATCAGGGAAGGCGAGCAGTACTTC
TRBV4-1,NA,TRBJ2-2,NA,CASSFGEGGDGELFF,TGCGCCAGCAGCTTCGGCGAAGGGGGTGACGGGGAGCTGTTTTTT
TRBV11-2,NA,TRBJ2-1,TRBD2,CASSLRASGDLEQFF,TGTGCCAGCAGCTTAAGGGCTAGCGGGGACCTCGAGCAGTTCTTC
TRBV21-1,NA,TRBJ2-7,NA,CASSLEGITYEQYF,TGTGCCAGCAGCTTGGAAGGCATCACCTACGAGCAGTACTTC
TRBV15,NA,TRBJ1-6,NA,CATSSPEGSSPLHF,TGTGCCACCAGCAGTCCGGAGGGCAGTTCACCCCTCCACTTT
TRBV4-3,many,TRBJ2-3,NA,CASSQDRAGGTDTQYF,TGCGCCAGCAGCCAAGATCGGGCAGGCGGCACAGATACGCAGTATTTT
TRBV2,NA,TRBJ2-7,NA,CASSGQGVYEQYF,TGTGCCAGCAGTGGACAAGGTGTCTACGAGCAGTACTTC
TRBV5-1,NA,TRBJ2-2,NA,CASSLGGGTGELFF,TGCGCCAGCAGCTTGGGTGGCGGGACCGGGGAGCTGTTTTTT
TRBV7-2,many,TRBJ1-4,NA,CASSPGPADEKLFF,TGTGCCAGCAGCCCAGGACCCGCGGATGAAAAACTGTTTTTT
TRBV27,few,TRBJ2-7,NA,CASSPQTENYEQYF,TGTGCCAGCAGTCCGCAGACAGAGAACTACGAGCAGTACTTC
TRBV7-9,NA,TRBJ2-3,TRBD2,CASSLGSGSWDTQYF,TGTGCCAGCAGCTTGGGTAGCGGGAGCTGGGATACGCAGTATTTT
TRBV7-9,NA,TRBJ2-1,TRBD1,CASSLVGRGRSYNEQFF,TGTGCCAGCAGCTTAGTGGGTAGGGGGCGATCCTACAATGAGCAGTTCTTC
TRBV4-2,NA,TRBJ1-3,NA,CASSQDRRNTIYF,TGTGCCAGCAGCCAAGACCGTAGAAACACCATATATTTT